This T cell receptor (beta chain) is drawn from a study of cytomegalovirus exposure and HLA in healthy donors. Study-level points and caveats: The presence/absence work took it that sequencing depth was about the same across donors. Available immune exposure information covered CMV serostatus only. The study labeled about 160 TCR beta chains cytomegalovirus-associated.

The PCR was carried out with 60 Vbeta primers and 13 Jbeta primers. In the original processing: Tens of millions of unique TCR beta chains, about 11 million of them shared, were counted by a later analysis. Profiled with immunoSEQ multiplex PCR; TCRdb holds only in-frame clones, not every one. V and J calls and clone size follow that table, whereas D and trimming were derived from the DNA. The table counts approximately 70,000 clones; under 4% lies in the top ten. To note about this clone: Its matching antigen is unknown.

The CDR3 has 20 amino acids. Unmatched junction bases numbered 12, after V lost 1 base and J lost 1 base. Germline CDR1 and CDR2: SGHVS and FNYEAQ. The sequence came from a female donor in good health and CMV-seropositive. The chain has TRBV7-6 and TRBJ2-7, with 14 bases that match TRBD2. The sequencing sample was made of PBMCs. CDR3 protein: CASSLGPGLAGEFGSYEQYF. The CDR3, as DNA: TGTGCCAGCAGCTTAGGTCCGGGACTAGCGGGAGAGTTTGGATCCTACGAGCAGTACTTC.